This T cell receptor beta chain is from a study of blood T cell repertoires in COVID-19. Study-wide context: Sources were T cells, B-cell-depleted T cells, or PBMCs; the material itself was cDNA or gDNA.

Repertoires were generated with immunoSEQ multiplex PCR, while TCRdb's copy carries only in-frame clones and drops some. The sample shows 120,000 to 150,000 clones, more than 75% of them seen only once. This CDR3 is 15 amino acids long. Germline CDR1 SGHRS, CDR2 YFSETQ. V shed 4 bases and J 5 bases; nucleotides not matched to a gene: 11. The TCR was taken from a man older than 75 with acute or convalescent COVID-19. The sequencing input was peripheral blood. The chain links TRBV5-1 to TRBJ1-1; TRBD1 matches at 7 bases. CDR3 DNA: TGCGCCAGCAGCGCCTTGACAGGGCCGGGGACTGAAGCTTTCTTT. Translating it yields CASSALTGPGTEAFF.